These 13 T cell receptor beta chains originate from one sample sequenced in a study of OX40 agonist ivuxolimab in advanced cancers. Produced via immunoSEQ multiplex PCR; TCRdb's table is partial and in-frame only. In the table there are 90,000 to 150,000 clones, more than 80% of which are singletons. The sequencing used CD4+ or CD8+ T cells sorted from blood, collected in a trial of the OX40 agonist ivuxolimab. Receptors were obtained from an adult with an advanced solid tumor such as melanoma, head and neck, liver or kidney cancer.

The V and J genes are TRBV28 and TRBJ1-1; D remains unclear. The germline V and J ends were trimmed by 5 bases and 5 bases, with 9 bases remaining between them. The CDR3 is 12 residues long. Per the germline V gene, CDR1 is MDHEN and CDR2 is SYDVKM. The CDR3 spells CASSPPGTEAFF. The CDR3 DNA follows: TGTGCCAGCAGTCCCCCTGGGACTGAAGCTTTCTTT.

V is TRBV6-1 and J is TRBJ1-2; the D gene is possibly TRBD1 (5 bases). Germline assignment: CDR1 MNHNS and CDR2 SASEGT. There are 14 residues in the CDR3. V was trimmed by 6 bases and J by 8 bases, leaving 19 bases between them. This CDR3 is CASRTSGAEEGYTF. The CDR3 nucleotides read TGTGCCAGCAGGACCAGTGGGGCAGAGGAGGGCTACACCTTC.

This chain joins TRBV7-6 and TRBJ1-2, with a tentative D call TRBD1 (5 bases). The V end was cut by 6 bases, the J end by 1 base, with 18 bases between. This CDR3 has 16 amino acids. The germline V gene encodes CDR1 SGHVS and CDR2 FNYEAQ. The CDR3 protein is CASSPVTLGGNYGYTF. CDR3 nucleotide sequence: TGTGCCAGCAGTCCGGTCACTCTCGGGGGTAACTATGGCTACACCTTC.

The rearrangement joins TRBV7-8 to TRBJ2-1; D gene ambiguous. Between the trimmed V and J ends, which lost 4 bases and 10 bases, there was a span of 17 bases. The CDR3 length is 14 residues. Germline CDR1 and CDR2: SGHVS and FQNEAQ. The DNA for the CDR3 is TGTGCCAGCAGCTACCCTTGGGGTAGCCGGGAGCAGTTCTTC. Its protein product is CASSYPWGSREQFF.

The chain recombines TRBV30 with TRBJ1-2; possible D gene TRBD1, 5 bases. The CDR3 sequence is 13 residues long. Germline CDR1 is GTSNPN and CDR2 is SVGIG (reference sequence). V was cut by 4 bases and J by 4 bases, with 13 bases left in between. DNA of the CDR3: TGTGCCTGGAAAGTCAGGGAATTCTATGGCTACACCTTC. Amino acids: CAWKVREFYGYTF.

The chain couples TRBV25-1 to TRBJ2-3; tentatively, D is TRBD1 or TRBD2 (6 bases each). CDR1 and CDR2 (germline): MGHDK, SYGVNS. The CDR3 is 17 residues long. Trimming left V 3 bases short and J 6 bases short, with 22 bases between. CDR3: CASSEGGRVGPEDTQYF. The CDR3 DNA reads TGTGCCAGCAGTGAGGGGGGCAGAGTGGGTCCCGAGGATACGCAGTATTTT.

The chain couples TRBV20-1 to TRBJ2-1; D is tentatively TRBD1 or TRBD2 (5 bases each). V lost 7 bases and J lost 9, with 13 bases in between. Looked up from germline, CDR1 is DFQATT and CDR2 is SNEGSKA (reference sequence). The CDR3 covers 11 residues. This chain's CDR3 is CSGLQEVEQFF. The DNA for the CDR3 is TGCAGTGGCCTACAGGAGGTTGAGCAGTTCTTC.

The chain has TRBV21-1 and TRBJ1-2. TRBV21-1 is designated a pseudogene. There are 17 residues in the CDR3. The CDR3 coding sequence is TGTGCCAGCAGCAAAGTCCCACCGGGACGTACCCCCTATGGCTACACCTTC. As protein: CASSKVPPGRTPYGYTF.

This chain uses TRBV27 with TRBJ2-1; tentative D call: TRBD2 (6 bases). Germline values: CDR1 MNHEY, CDR2 SMNVEV (reference sequence). CDR3 length equals 17 residues. V was pared by 3 bases and J by 0 bases, with 15 bases between. The CDR3 sequence is CASSFEAGPSSYNEQFF. DNA of the CDR3: TGTGCCAGCAGTTTCGAGGCGGGGCCTTCCTCCTACAATGAGCAGTTCTTC.

The V and J genes are TRBV19 and TRBJ2-7; D may correspond to TRBD1 or TRBD2 (5 bases each). Germline-derived CDR1 and CDR2 are LNHDA and SQIVND (reference sequence). The CDR3 has 12 amino acids. Trimming pared 6 bases from V and 0 bases from J, leaving 6 bases between. DNA for the CDR3: TGTGCCAGTAGGGGACGCTCCTACGAGCAGTACTTC. Translation: CASRGRSYEQYF.

The chain uses TRBV7-2 and TRBJ2-1; 8 bases are shared with TRBD1. The CDR3 sequence is 13 residues long. V shed 3 bases and J 8 bases; nucleotides not matched to a gene: 3. Germline assignment: CDR1 SGHTA and CDR2 FQGNSA. In nucleotides, the CDR3 is TGTGCCAGCAGCTTGCAGACAGGGGATGAGCAGTTCTTC. Translating it yields CASSLQTGDEQFF.

This clone was detected once. The genes are TRBV30 and TRBJ2-3; no reliable D call. From germline, CDR1 is GTSNPN and CDR2 SVGIG (reference sequence). The length of the CDR3 is 14 residues. Deletions cut 2 bases from V and 2 bases from J, with 11 bases between. The CDR3 here is CAWSSSTFTDTQYF. The CDR3 DNA reads TGTGCCTGGAGTTCCAGCACATTCACAGATACGCAGTATTTT.

The chain combines TRBV5-1 with TRBJ2-7; TRBD1 matches 11 bases. Germline-derived CDR1 and CDR2 are SGHRS and YFSETQ. The CDR3 runs 15 residues. V lost 3 bases, J lost 6 bases, and 8 bases stayed unmatched. In DNA form, the CDR3 reads TGCGCCAGCAGCTGGGGCGGGACAGGGGGTAGCGAGCAGTACTTC. Its protein is CASSWGGTGGSEQYF.